This T cell receptor (beta chain) was captured in a study of T cells in Graves' hyperthyroidism and ophthalmopathy. The CDR3 regions of TCR beta were amplified from RNA transcripts. First-round RT-PCR targeting the TCR CDR3 was performed with the HTBI primer set. TCRdb redid the calling of the multiplex PCR reads with MiXCR, one entry per CDR3 protein. The sample holds more than 550,000 distinct CDR3 sequences, roughly 17% seen once. This clonotype appeared many times. The specimen sequenced was blood. The sequence came from a man aged 45 to 65 with Graves' hyperthyroidism.

The CDR3, as DNA: TGTGCCGTTCGACAGGGCGGCACTGAAGCTTTCTTT. This encodes CAVRQGGTEAFF. This sequence joins TRBV27 and TRBJ1-1, with TRBD1 matching 7 bases. Germline V CDR1 and CDR2: MNHEY, SMNVEV (reference sequence). Trimming at V came to 11 bases and at J to 4 bases, leaving 7 bases not matched to a gene. The CDR3 totals 12 residues.